A single TCR beta chain is shown here with its context. A second PCR, run for about 6 to 11 cycles, used a sample-barcoded 5' primer plus a J-beta primer mix. One entry per CDR3 protein, called by TCRdb with MiXCR from the 5' RACE reads. The repertoire holds roughly 1.5 million distinct CDR3 sequences, with approximately 43% as singletons. From germline, CDR1 is MNHNY and CDR2 SVGAGI (reference sequence). V lost 9 bases to trimming and J lost 3 bases, with 17 bases between them. The CDR3 contains 14 residues. The data are from a study of blood T cells in healthy people across ages. Study-level information: Template switching caught about one barcoded beta molecule for each two T cells.

V is TRBV6-6 and J is TRBJ1-2, with a weak D call TRBD1 (6 bases). The clonotype originates from a woman aged 18-29 years in good health. Sequenced: blood. The CDR3 loop is CASAPLGGDYGYTF. The DNA of the CDR3 is TGTGCCAGTGCTCCTTTAGGGGGAGACTATGGCTACACCTTC.